This T cell receptor beta chain was observed in a study of cytomegalovirus exposure and HLA in healthy donors. Findings and caveats of the study: Researchers catalogued roughly 170 TCR beta chains as cytomegalovirus-associated. Most TCRs appeared rarely, but some public TCRs recurred in many donors. The finding came from a later analysis; first-cohort TCR clusters tended to co-occur in the roughly 110 validation repertoires. Specificity of a few CMV-associated chains for CMV antigens was verified in vitro.

In regard to this clone: What it binds is unknown.

Clones were read by immunoSEQ multiplex PCR, and TCRdb kept only the in-frame ones, dropping some. The sample holds a few hundred thousand clones, about 90% seen once. V lost 3 bases and J lost 6; bases outside the gene matches: 8. CDR1 is MGHRA and CDR2 is YSYEKL in the germline V gene. The CDR3 is made up of 15 amino acids. The clonotype originates from a man younger than 35 in good health and CMV-seropositive. The chain combines TRBV4-1 with TRBJ2-1, with 7 positions matching TRBD1. The sequenced material came from PBMCs. The CDR3 is CASSHPAGGSNEQFF. The DNA for the CDR3 is TGCGCCAGCAGCCACCCAGCAGGGGGAAGCAATGAGCAGTTCTTC.